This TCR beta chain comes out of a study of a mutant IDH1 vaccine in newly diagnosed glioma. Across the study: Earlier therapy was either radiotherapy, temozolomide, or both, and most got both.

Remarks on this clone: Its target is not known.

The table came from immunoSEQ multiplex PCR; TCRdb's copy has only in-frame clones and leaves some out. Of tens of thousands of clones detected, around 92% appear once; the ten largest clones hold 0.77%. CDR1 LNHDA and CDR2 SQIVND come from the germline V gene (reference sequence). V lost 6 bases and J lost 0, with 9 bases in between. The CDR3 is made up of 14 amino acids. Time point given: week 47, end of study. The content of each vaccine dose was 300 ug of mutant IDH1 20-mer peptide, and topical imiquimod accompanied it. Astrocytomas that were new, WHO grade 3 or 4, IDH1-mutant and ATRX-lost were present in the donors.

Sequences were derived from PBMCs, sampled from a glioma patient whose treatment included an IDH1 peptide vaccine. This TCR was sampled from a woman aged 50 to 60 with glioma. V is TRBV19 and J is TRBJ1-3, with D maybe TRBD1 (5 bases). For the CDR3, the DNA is TGTGCCAGTAGGCCGGACAACTCTGGAAACACCATATATTTT. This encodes CASRPDNSGNTIYF.